This TCR beta chain was identified during a study of T-cell reconstitution after alpha-beta-depleted transplantation in children. Study outcomes and limitations: It was reported that alpha-beta T cells came from several hundred expanded graft clones (about two months after transplant). In some patients, recipient T cells and intrathymic progenitors surviving conditioning explained high day-60 diversity. One year post-transplant, T-cell counts and diversity were largely derived from T cells produced anew.

Germline CDR1 is SNHLY and CDR2 is FYNNEI. The CDR3 has 14 residues. V lost 7 bases to trimming and J lost 0 bases, with 7 bases between them. On this clonotype itself: Its antigen is as yet unknown.

As it was prepared, the TCRbeta library received unique molecular identifiers. Via MiXCR, TCRdb re-called the PCR reads, giving one row per CDR3 protein. The data hold around 670,000 distinct CDR3 sequences, with roughly 14% observed a single time. This chain uses TRBV2 with TRBJ2-6; D is unresolved. This TCR was recovered from a girl aged 2 to 10 with congenital amegakaryocytic thrombocytopenia, due to receive a stem cell transplant. The sequencing here drew on PBMCs, taken before TCRalphabeta/CD19-depleted stem cell transplant. Written as DNA, the CDR3 is TGTGCCAGCATAATGGACTCTGGGGCCAACGTCCTGACTTTC. Translated, it gives CASIMDSGANVLTF.